This T cell receptor (beta chain) was profiled in a study of blood T cell repertoires in COVID-19 (dated by TCRdb to the early 2020s). Context from the whole study: Samples from collaborators originated in the United States, Italy and Spain and spanned both the acute and convalescent phases of COVID-19. The prospective study material was composed of cDNA or gDNA derived from T cells, B-cell-depleted T cells, or PBMCs. Deeply sampled blood TCRbeta repertoires from subjects exposed to, actively infected with, or recovered from COVID-19 were included in the dataset. The repertoires were released in a freely available public database meant as a resource for research on the immune response to SARS-CoV-2. The samples were drawn from the first 160 participants of the ongoing ImmuneRACE study and from 1,200 or so subjects provided by 6 global collaborators. Nearly every sample came with metadata listing a de-identified subject ID, COVID-19 status, age in years and sex. Where HLA class I and class II types were available, the types were taken from metadata supplied by the sample provider, not from assay-based typing. General conclusions and limits of the study: Clinical and demographic metadata were provided uncurated, with the amount varying by source and participant.

Whole blood was collected in K2EDTA tubes by collaborating institutions according to the institutions' own protocols. For TCRbeta analysis, collaborator samples were shipped as frozen whole blood, as isolated PBMCs, or as DNA extracted from either sample type. This clone was counted a single time. Its antigen remains unidentified. Base qualities are not provided; no much larger clone lies one nucleotide away. TCRbeta CDR3 regions were amplified from genomic DNA by means of the immunoSEQ Assay, a bias-controlled multiplex PCR. Per the authors' processing: The number of nucleated cells in each sample was estimated from the amplification of reference gene primers within the assay. To quantify the absolute abundance of each unique TCRbeta CDR3 rearrangement, sequence reads were collapsed and filtered. For each sample, productive Simpson clonality was calculated as the square root of Simpson's diversity index across productive rearrangements. What TCRdb holds here is the immuneACCESS table cut down to in-frame rearrangements. Part of the clones is not present; checked against another copy, under half of the missing clones reflect an unresolved V gene, and the others are unexplained. Clone size and V and J calls were adopted from that table, with D and trimming inferred from the DNA. The sample table lists approximately 170,000 clones, about 80% of them with a count of one. The top ten clones comprise approximately 2.4% of the sample.

This receptor was taken from a human donor with acute or convalescent COVID-19. The donor label of this sample is uncertain. Sequenced input: peripheral blood.

The DNA sequence reads TGTGCCCACCGGGGAGTAGGTATCCACGAGCAGTACTTC. Its translation reads: CAHRGVGIHEQYF. This chain joins TRBV28 to TRBJ2-7; TRBD2 is a weak D gene call, 5 bases matching. As encoded in the germline V gene, CDR1 is MDHEN while CDR2 is SYDVKM. V loses 11 bases of germline sequence and J loses 5 bases, and the interval between the two ends is 19 bases. The cysteine opens and the phenylalanine closes a CDR3 of 13 amino acids. The DNA shown is the 39-base CDR3, in frame from base 1.